This T cell receptor (beta chain) was obtained from a study of T-cell reconstitution after alpha-beta-depleted transplantation in children. Study-wide results and limits: Elevated TCRbeta diversity at day 60 was traced, in some patients, to surviving recipient T cells and thymic progenitors.

CDR1 and CDR2 from the germline V gene are MGHRA and YSYEKL. V lost 4 bases, J lost 7 bases, and 13 bases lay in between. There are 13 residues in the CDR3. A TCRbeta library incorporating unique molecular identifiers was prepared. From the PCR reads, TCRdb called clonotypes with MiXCR, one entry per CDR3 protein. The data hold fewer than 550,000 distinct CDR3 sequences, with over 9.5% observed a single time. The table lists this clonotype with many counts. Its cognate antigen is unknown. The receptor comes from a child between 2 and 9 years old with inherited bone marrow failure, due to receive a stem cell transplant. The chain couples TRBV4-1 to TRBJ2-5; tentative D call: TRBD2 (5 bases). The sequences come from PBMCs, collected before TCRalphabeta/CD19-depleted stem cell transplant. The CDR3, as DNA: TGCGCCAGCAGCCCGGACTGGAAGGGGACCCAGTACTTC. Residues: CASSPDWKGTQYF.